The 5 T cell receptor beta chains below all came from one sample that was sequenced in a study of CD8 T cells in ankylosing spondylitis. Overall study findings and caveats: A TCR beta motif of under 10 highly homologous variants seemed to mark ankylosing spondylitis blood.

No antigen has been identified for these receptors. TCRdb called the 5' RACE reads again in MiXCR, with one record for every CDR3 protein. The sample has more than 400,000 distinct CDR3 sequences; approximately 5% are singletons. The sample consisted of blood, either unsorted or a sorted T cell fraction (not recorded which). These receptors all come from a male donor with ankylosing spondylitis.

The sample holds many counts of this clonotype. The chain joins TRBV4-3 to TRBJ2-7; no firm D call. The CDR3 totals 14 residues. The germline V gene encodes CDR1 LGHNA and CDR2 YSLEER. The V end was cut by 1 base, the J end by 2 bases, with 9 bases between. This CDR3 is CASSQVYPAYEQYF. CDR3 DNA sequence: TGCGCCAGCAGCCAAGTTTACCCAGCCTACGAGCAGTACTTC.

The V and J genes are TRBV30 and TRBJ2-1; D remains unclear. Germline-derived CDR1 and CDR2 are GTSNPN and SVGIG (reference sequence). The ends were cut back, 6 bases at V and 6 bases at J, with 21 bases in the middle. The CDR3 length is 15 residues. The CDR3 here is CACQNGPLQVNEQFF. CDR3 in DNA: TGTGCCTGTCAAAACGGCCCCTTGCAAGTCAATGAGCAGTTCTTC.

This clonotype was counted a few times. V is TRBV7-2 and J is TRBJ2-3; possible D gene TRBD1, 5 bases. Trimming cost V 5 bases and J 2 bases, with 11 bases left between them. In germline, CDR1 is SGHTA, CDR2 FQGNSA. This CDR3 region has 14 residues. Written as DNA, the CDR3 is TGTGCCAGCAGCCTTAGACAGATCACAGATACGCAGTATTTT. This gives the protein CASSLRQITDTQYF.

The table lists this clonotype with a few counts. The chain recombines TRBV19 with TRBJ2-1; D perhaps matches TRBD1 (5 bases). V was clipped by 3 bases and J by 5 bases, with 14 bases between them. CDR3 length: 15 residues. Per the germline V gene, CDR1 is LNHDA and CDR2 is SQIVND (reference sequence). The CDR3 sequence is CASSILLRQHNEQFF. CDR3 bases: TGTGCCAGTAGTATCCTACTCAGACAGCACAATGAGCAGTTCTTC.

This clonotype was found many times. The gene calls are TRBV6-2 or TRBV6-3 and TRBJ2-1; TRBD2 aligns across 7 bases. Germline CDR1 is MNHEY and CDR2 is SVGEGT. After removal of 2 bases from V and 2 bases from J, the junction contained 9 bases not matched to a gene. The CDR3 loop spans 17 amino acids. The CDR3 DNA reads as TGTGCCAGCAGTTACCGGGCTAGCGGTACCCCCTACAATGAGCAGTTCTTC. This gives the protein CASSYRASGTPYNEQFF.